This TCR beta chain was retrieved from a study of T cell repertoires in cytomegalovirus infection. At the level of the study: Newly reported HLA-C-restricted and thoroughly characterized HLA-B-restricted CMV epitopes were employed. CMV infection and matching HLA type were both indicated by public TCR beta signatures. Findings of the study overall: Individuals carrying CMV plus the relevant HLA were identified by cumulative frequency of public TCR beta families. Dominating the ex vivo response were HLA-C-restricted CMV-specific TCR beta clonotypes.

Via MiXCR, TCRdb re-called the reads, giving one row per CDR3 protein. The sample carries 110,000 or so distinct CDR3 sequences, 30% recorded once. The CDR3 has 15 residues. CDR1 is LNHDA and CDR2 is SQIVND in the germline V gene (reference sequence). Trimming removed 1 base from V and 0 bases from J, with 10 bases in between. This clonotype has just a few counts. Its antigen is undetermined. The chain recombines TRBV19 with TRBJ2-7; a possible D gene is TRBD2 (6 bases). This sequence originates from a human donor in good health (CMV status not recorded). Some clones in this sample may be carry-over from other donors' samples. The input for sequencing was CD8+ T cells from cultured PBMCs, taken from culture after CMV antigen stimulation. CDR3 protein: CASSIAAGNSYEQYF. The DNA of the CDR3 is TGTGCCAGTAGTATAGCGGCGGGGAACTCCTACGAGCAGTACTTC.